The 24 T cell receptor beta chains below all came from one sample that was sequenced in a study of blood T cell repertoires in COVID-19. Some clones are missing from TCRdb's copy, which holds only in-frame ones; the method was immunoSEQ multiplex PCR. The sample shows 140,000 to 150,000 clones, almost 85% of them seen only once. What was sequenced was PBMCs or T cells enriched from blood (not recorded which). These receptors were taken from a woman aged 45-60 years with acute COVID-19.

The chain employs TRBV7-3 and TRBJ2-1, with D possibly TRBD2 on 5 matching bases. The V gene's germline CDR1 is SGHTA and CDR2 FQGTGA. The CDR3 contains 16 residues. V lost 5 bases to trimming and J lost 5 bases, with 19 bases between them. CDR3 in DNA: TGTGCCAGCAGCCAAATGCGGGCGCTTTCGAACAATGAGCAGTTCTTC. It encodes CASSQMRALSNNEQFF.

V is TRBV5-5 and J is TRBJ1-3; D call uncertain. Germline CDR1 SGHKS, CDR2 YYEKEE (reference sequence). The ends were cut back, 7 bases at V and 4 bases at J, with 12 bases in the middle. The CDR3 sequence is 13 residues long. CDR3 sequence (DNA): TGTGCCAGCTCCGGGGAGGCCGGAAACACCATATATTTT. It is translated as CASSGEAGNTIYF.

The CDR3 reads CASSLTGGTQPYNEQFF. CDR3 DNA: TGCGCCAGCAGCCTCACCGGGGGGACACAACCCTACAATGAGCAGTTCTTC. V gene TRBV5-1 combines with J gene TRBJ2-1; D is perhaps TRBD2 (7 bases). The ends were cut back, 4 bases at V and 2 bases at J, with 19 bases in the middle. CDR1 and CDR2 from the germline V gene are SGHRS and YFSETQ. This CDR3 has 17 residues.

The chain is built from TRBV18 and TRBJ2-7; 7 positions agree with TRBD1. This CDR3 spans 15 amino acids. V lost 3 bases and J lost 4; bases outside the gene matches: 9. From germline, CDR1 is KGHSH and CDR2 LQKENI. The CDR3 DNA sequence: TGTGCCAGCTCACCCCCCGCCCAGGGGGTATACGAGCAGTACTTC. It is translated as CASSPPAQGVYEQYF.

The rearrangement links TRBV10-3 to TRBJ2-7, with D possibly matching TRBD1 (5 bases). Germline V gives CDR1 ENHRY, CDR2 SYGVKD. The CDR3 runs 13 residues. Between the trimmed V and J ends, which lost 10 bases and 6 bases, there was a span of 19 bases. CDR3 nucleotides: TGTGCCACCGGTGATCCAGGGAAGGGCGAGCAGTACTTC. Amino acid sequence: CATGDPGKGEQYF.

This chain joins TRBV6-5 and TRBJ2-7, with 9 bases matching TRBD1. CDR3 size: 15 residues. Looked up from germline, CDR1 is MNHEY and CDR2 is SVGAGI. V lost 8 bases to trimming and J lost 3 bases; unmatched junction nucleotides: 11. The CDR3 protein is CASLKVEGQGYEQYF. The DNA of the CDR3 is TGTGCCAGCCTAAAGGTGGAGGGACAGGGCTACGAGCAGTACTTC.

This chain uses TRBV7-8 with TRBJ1-4; D remains ambiguous. V gave up 4 bases and J gave up 8 bases, with 14 bases separating them. Germline CDR1 SGHVS, CDR2 FQNEAQ. The CDR3 loop spans 14 amino acids. The CDR3 protein is CASSSSRGSEKLFF. DNA of the CDR3: TGTGCCAGCAGCTCGTCGCGGGGTAGCGAAAAACTGTTTTTT.

The V call is TRBV19, the J call TRBJ2-3; TRBD2 matches at 9 bases. The V segment lost 5 bases and the J segment 4 bases; nucleotides outside the gene matches: 7. Germline lookup yields CDR1 LNHDA and CDR2 SQIVND (reference sequence). The CDR3 runs to 15 residues. In nucleotides, the CDR3 is TGTGCCAGTAGTGTTAGCGGGAGTACCGCAGATACGCAGTATTTT. It codes for CASSVSGSTADTQYF.

V is TRBV5-1 and J is TRBJ2-1, with a possible D match to TRBD2 (5 bases). Germline assignment: CDR1 SGHRS and CDR2 YFSETQ. V lost 4 bases, J lost 9 bases, and 17 bases lay in between. This CDR3 comprises 14 residues. In DNA, the CDR3 is TGCGCCAGCAGCCTCGGGCATGAGCGGCCTGAGCAGTTCTTC. Its protein product is CASSLGHERPEQFF.

The chain uses TRBV5-5 and TRBJ2-3; D is uncertain. The V gene's germline CDR1 is SGHKS and CDR2 YYEKEE (reference sequence). The V end was cut by 1 base, the J end by 11 bases, with 8 bases between. This CDR3 region has 11 residues. CDR3 sequence: CASSLLEWQYF. In nucleotides, the CDR3 is TGTGCCAGCAGCTTGCTAGAATGGCAGTATTTT.

This clone was counted between two and nine times. This chain uses TRBV10-3 with TRBJ2-2; 7 positions agree with TRBD2. This CDR3 region has 14 residues. The J segment lost 4 bases and the V segment lost 10 bases, leaving 9 bases of the junction unmatched. Per germline, CDR1 ENHRY and CDR2 SYGVKD. The CDR3 DNA follows: TGTGCCACCCAGGCGGGAGCGGCCACCGGGGAGCTGTTTTTT. Its protein product is CATQAGAATGELFF.

The chain carries TRBV28 and TRBJ2-7, with 9 bases matching TRBD1. V shed 5 bases, J shed 5 bases, and the junction held 13 bases outside the gene matches. The CDR3 has 16 amino acids. CDR1 and CDR2 from the germline V gene are MDHEN and SYDVKM. The CDR3 region has the DNA TGTGCCAGCAGTCTAACCGGGACAGGGCTTGCGCACGAGCAGTACTTC. Protein: CASSLTGTGLAHEQYF.

The chain couples TRBV6-4 to TRBJ1-6; D unclear. Trimming shortened V by 6 bases and J by 8 bases, and 14 bases separated the two germline ends. The germline V gene encodes CDR1 MRHNA and CDR2 SNTAGT. The CDR3 spans 14 residues. The CDR3 DNA sequence: TGTGCCAGCAGCCGGTCCGCCGGGGATTCACCCCTCCACTTT. Translation: CASSRSAGDSPLHF.

The chain couples TRBV3-1 (or the pseudogene TRBV3-2) to TRBJ2-2; 12 bases are a match to TRBD2. The CDR3 has 16 residues. Germline CDR1 is LGHDT and CDR2 is YNNKEL (reference sequence). V lost 1 base and J lost 5; bases outside the gene matches: 2. CDR3 nucleotides: TGTGCCAGCAGCCAAGGACTAGCGGGAGATACCGGGGAGCTGTTTTTT. Translation: CASSQGLAGDTGELFF.

V and J are TRBV13 and TRBJ2-3; no definite D call. This CDR3 is built from 15 residues. V was pared by 0 bases and J by 2 bases, with 9 bases between. Germline V gives CDR1 PRHDT, CDR2 FYEKMQ (reference sequence). As DNA, the CDR3 is TGTGCCAGCAGCTTAGGTACCACCTACACAGATACGCAGTATTTT. This sequence encodes CASSLGTTYTDTQYF.

The chain combines TRBV30 with TRBJ2-2; perhaps TRBD1 as D (5 bases). Germline V gene data show CDR1 as GTSNPN and CDR2 as SVGIG (reference sequence). The CDR3 is 14 amino acids. Trimming left V 4 bases short and J 7 bases short, with 16 bases between. The CDR3 coding sequence is TGTGCCTGGACTGTTCAGATTCAGGGCGGGGAGCTGTTTTTT. This sequence encodes CAWTVQIQGGELFF.

This clone was seen a few times. The chain links TRBV4-1 to TRBJ1-5, with D maybe TRBD1 (5 bases). Germline V lookup: CDR1 MGHRA, CDR2 YSYEKL. The CDR3 contains 16 residues. The V and J ends lost 1 base and 4 bases respectively, with 14 bases between them. The CDR3 spells CASSQVYQGRNQPQHF. In DNA form, the CDR3 reads TGCGCCAGCAGCCAAGTCTACCAGGGTCGGAATCAGCCCCAGCATTTT.

The V and J genes are TRBV6-5 and TRBJ1-5; 9 bases agree with TRBD1. This CDR3 spans 15 amino acids. Germline lookup yields CDR1 MNHEY and CDR2 SVGAGI. Trimming at V came to 6 bases and at J to 2 bases, leaving 5 bases not matched to a gene. This chain's CDR3 is CASSPQGAGNQPQHF. In nucleotides, the CDR3 is TGTGCCAGCAGCCCACAGGGGGCTGGCAATCAGCCCCAGCATTTT.

Here the CDR3 DNA reads TGTGCCAGCAGCCAAGGAGTAGAAAATTGGGGGACAGGTGGGTTCTTC. Translating gives CASSQGVENWGTGGFF. The chain is built from TRBV4-2 and TRBJ2-1; 8 nucleotides agree with TRBD1. V lost 1 base to trimming and J lost 15 bases; unmatched junction nucleotides: 17. The CDR3 extends over 16 amino acids. The germline V gene encodes CDR1 LGHNA and CDR2 YNFKEQ.

This clone appeared a single time. V is TRBV6-2 or TRBV6-3 and J is TRBJ2-3; maybe TRBD2 (6 bases). Between the trimmed V and J ends, which lost 6 bases and 8 bases, there was a span of 15 bases. This CDR3 contains 13 residues. Germline CDR1 MNHEY, CDR2 SVGEGT. CDR3 region: CASSLGTPGTQYF. The CDR3 nucleotides read TGTGCCAGCAGCTTAGGGACTCCCGGTACGCAGTATTTT.

This clone was detected only a few times. This chain connects TRBV30 to TRBJ2-3; no reliable D call. The germline V and J ends were trimmed by 3 bases and 6 bases, with 10 bases remaining between them. This CDR3 contains 12 residues. Germline CDR1 and CDR2: GTSNPN and SVGIG (reference sequence). CDR3 bases: TGTGCCTGGAGAGAATCCGGGGATACGCAGTATTTT. It specifies CAWRESGDTQYF.

The CDR3 loop reads CASSESTSSYEQYF. In DNA, the CDR3 is TGTGCCAGCAGTGAAAGTACTAGCTCCTACGAGCAGTACTTC. This chain links TRBV6-1 with TRBJ2-7; weak D call: TRBD2 (5 bases). This CDR3 contains 14 residues. V gave up 2 bases and J gave up 0 bases, with 8 bases separating them. Germline CDR1 reads MNHNS; CDR2 reads SASEGT.

The J gene is TRBJ2-3, the V gene TRBV4-3, with 7 bases that match TRBD1. The CDR3 loop spans 17 amino acids. CDR1 and CDR2 from the germline V gene are LGHNA and YSLEER. Trimming at V came to 0 bases and at J to 5 bases, leaving 11 bases not matched to a gene. CDR3 nucleotides: TGCGCCAGCAGCCAAGATCTAGGGGACAGTCCTGGAGATACGCAGTATTTT. Its protein is CASSQDLGDSPGDTQYF.

This clone was detected only a few times. The chain carries TRBV3-1 (or the pseudogene TRBV3-2) and TRBJ1-2; TRBD1 might be the D (6 bases). Germline loops: CDR1 LGHDT, CDR2 YNNKEL (reference sequence). The CDR3 is 13 residues long. V dropped 3 bases and J dropped 4 bases, with 9 bases sitting between them. The CDR3 sequence is CASSQGASYGYTF. The CDR3 bases are TGTGCCAGCAGCCAGGGGGCGAGCTATGGCTACACCTTC.